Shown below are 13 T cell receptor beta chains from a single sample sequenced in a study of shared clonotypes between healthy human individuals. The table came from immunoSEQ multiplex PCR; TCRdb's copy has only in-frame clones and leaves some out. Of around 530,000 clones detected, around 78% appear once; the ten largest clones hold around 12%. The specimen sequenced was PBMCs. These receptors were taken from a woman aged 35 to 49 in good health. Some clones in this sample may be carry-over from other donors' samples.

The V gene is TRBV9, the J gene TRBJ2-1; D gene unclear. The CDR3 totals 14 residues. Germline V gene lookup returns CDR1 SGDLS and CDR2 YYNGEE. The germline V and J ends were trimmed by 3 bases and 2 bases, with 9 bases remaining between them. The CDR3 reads CASSGSGPYNEQFF. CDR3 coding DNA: TGTGCCAGCAGCGGGAGTGGCCCCTACAATGAGCAGTTCTTC. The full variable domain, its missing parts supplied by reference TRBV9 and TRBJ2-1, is DSGVTQTPKHLITATGQRVTLRCSPRSGDLSVYWYQQSLDQGLQFLIQYYNGEERAKGNILERFSAQQFPDLHSELNLSSLELGDSALYFCASSGSGPYNEQFFGPGTRLTVL.

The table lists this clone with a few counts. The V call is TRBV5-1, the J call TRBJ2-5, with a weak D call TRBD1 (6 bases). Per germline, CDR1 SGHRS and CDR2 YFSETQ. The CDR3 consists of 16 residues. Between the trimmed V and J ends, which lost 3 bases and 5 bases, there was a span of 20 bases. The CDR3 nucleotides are TGCGCCAGCAGCTCCACACCGGGACCCCAGGGGGAGACCCAGTACTTC. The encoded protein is CASSSTPGPQGETQYF.

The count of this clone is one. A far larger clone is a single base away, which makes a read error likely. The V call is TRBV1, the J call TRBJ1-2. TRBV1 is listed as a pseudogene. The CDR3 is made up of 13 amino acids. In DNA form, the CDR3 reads TGCACCAGCGTTGTGCGAAAGACCTATGGCTACACCTTC. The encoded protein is CTSVVRKTYGYTF.

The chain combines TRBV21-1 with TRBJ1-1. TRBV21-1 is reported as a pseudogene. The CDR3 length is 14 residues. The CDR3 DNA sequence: TGTGCCAGCAGCGAAACAGGGAGGGGCACTGAAGCTTTCTTT. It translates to CASSETGRGTEAFF.

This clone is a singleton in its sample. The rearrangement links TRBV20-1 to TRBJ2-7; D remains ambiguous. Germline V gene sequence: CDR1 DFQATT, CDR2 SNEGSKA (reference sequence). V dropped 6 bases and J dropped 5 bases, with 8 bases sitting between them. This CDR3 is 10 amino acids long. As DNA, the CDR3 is TGCAGTGCAGCCATAAACGAGCAGTACTTC. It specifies CSAAINEQYF.

In nucleotides, the CDR3 is TGTGCCAGCAGGGGACTAGCCGTCGGTGAGCAGTTCTTC. It translates to CASRGLAVGEQFF. The chain employs TRBV27 and TRBJ2-1; 9 bases are a match to TRBD2. V dropped 6 bases and J dropped 9; count of bases not matched to a gene: 6. CDR3 size: 13 residues. Germline V gene sequence: CDR1 MNHEY, CDR2 SMNVEV (reference sequence).

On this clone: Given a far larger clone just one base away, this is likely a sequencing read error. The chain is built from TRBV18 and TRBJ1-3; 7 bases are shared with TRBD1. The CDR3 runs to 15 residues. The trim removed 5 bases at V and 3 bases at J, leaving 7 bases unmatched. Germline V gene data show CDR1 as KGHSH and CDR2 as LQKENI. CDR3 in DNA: TGTGCCAGCTCAGACAGGGTGCGGTATGGAAACACCATATATTTT. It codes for CASSDRVRYGNTIYF. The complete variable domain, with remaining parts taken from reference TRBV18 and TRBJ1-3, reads NAGVMQNPRHLVRRRGQEARLRCSPMKGHSHVYWYRQLPEEGLKFMVYLQKENIIDESGMPKERFSAEFPKEGPSILRIQQVVRGDSAAYFCASSDRVRYGNTIYFGEGSWLTVV.

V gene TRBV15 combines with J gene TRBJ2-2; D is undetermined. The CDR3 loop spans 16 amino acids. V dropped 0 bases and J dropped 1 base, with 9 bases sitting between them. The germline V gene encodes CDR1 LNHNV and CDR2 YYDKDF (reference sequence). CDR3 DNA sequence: TGTGCCACCAGCAGAGATATCGGCAGGAACACCGGGGAGCTGTTTTTT. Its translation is CATSRDIGRNTGELFF.

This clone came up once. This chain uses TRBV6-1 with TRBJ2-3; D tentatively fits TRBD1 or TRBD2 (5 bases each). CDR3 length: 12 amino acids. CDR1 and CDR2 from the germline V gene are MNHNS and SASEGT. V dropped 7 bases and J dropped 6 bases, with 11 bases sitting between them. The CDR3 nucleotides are TGTGCCAGCACCGAGGGGATCGATACGCAGTATTTT. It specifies CASTEGIDTQYF.

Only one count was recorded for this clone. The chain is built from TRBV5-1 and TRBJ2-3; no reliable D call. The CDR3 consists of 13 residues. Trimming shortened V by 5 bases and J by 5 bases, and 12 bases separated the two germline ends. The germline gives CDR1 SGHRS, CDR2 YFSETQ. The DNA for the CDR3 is TGCGCCAGCAGGTCGATACCTGGAGATACGCAGTATTTT. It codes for CASRSIPGDTQYF. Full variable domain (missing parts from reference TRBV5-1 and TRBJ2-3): KAGVTQTPRYLIKTRGQQVTLSCSPISGHRSVSWYQQTPGQGLQFLFEYFSETQRNKGNFPGRFSGRQFSNSRSEMNVSTLELGDSALYLCASRSIPGDTQYFGPGTRLTVL.

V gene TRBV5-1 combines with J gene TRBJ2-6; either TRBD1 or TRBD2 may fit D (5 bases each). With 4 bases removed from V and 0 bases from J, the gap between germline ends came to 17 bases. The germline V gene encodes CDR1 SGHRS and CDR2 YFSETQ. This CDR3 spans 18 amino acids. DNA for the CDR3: TGCGCCAGCAGCCTCCAGACAGACTACAGCTCTGGGGCCAACGTCCTGACTTTC. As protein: CASSLQTDYSSGANVLTF. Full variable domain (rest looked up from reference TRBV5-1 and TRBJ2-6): KAGVTQTPRYLIKTRGQQVTLSCSPISGHRSVSWYQQTPGQGLQFLFEYFSETQRNKGNFPGRFSGRQFSNSRSEMNVSTLELGDSALYLCASSLQTDYSSGANVLTFGAGSRLTVL.

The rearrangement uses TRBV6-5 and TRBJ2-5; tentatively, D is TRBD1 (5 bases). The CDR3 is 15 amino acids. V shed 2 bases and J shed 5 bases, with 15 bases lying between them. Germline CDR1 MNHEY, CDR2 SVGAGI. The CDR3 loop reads CASSYGPQGMETQYF. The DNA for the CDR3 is TGTGCCAGCAGTTACGGGCCTCAGGGAATGGAGACCCAGTACTTC.

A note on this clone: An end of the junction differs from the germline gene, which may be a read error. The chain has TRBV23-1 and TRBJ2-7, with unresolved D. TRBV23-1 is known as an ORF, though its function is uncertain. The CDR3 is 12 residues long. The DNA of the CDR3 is TGCGCCAGCAGTCAATCTCACGAAAACAGTGACTTC. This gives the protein CASSQSHENSDF.